This T cell receptor beta chain was captured by sequencing in a study of tumor-infiltrating lymphocytes in localized non-small cell lung cancer. Regarding the study as a whole: Different pieces of the same tissue were used for each assay. Tumors had more T cell infiltration than uninvolved lung, per TCRbeta sequencing and CD3 counts.

V was cut by 1 base and J by 3 bases, with 7 bases left in between. This CDR3 comprises 13 residues. The V gene's germline CDR1 is MNHNY and CDR2 SVGAGI (reference sequence). Profiling relied on immunoSEQ multiplex PCR, and the TCRdb table lists in-frame clones only, not all of them. The sample has around 24,000 clones, around 62% seen once. About this clone itself: Its antigen remains unidentified.

The source of this sequence is a human donor with non-small cell lung cancer. The chain links TRBV6-6 to TRBJ2-7; D unclear. The sequencing sample was made of lung tumor tissue. The DNA for the CDR3 is TGTGCCAGCAGTTACTTTGGGAACTACGAGCAGTACTTC. This gives the protein CASSYFGNYEQYF.